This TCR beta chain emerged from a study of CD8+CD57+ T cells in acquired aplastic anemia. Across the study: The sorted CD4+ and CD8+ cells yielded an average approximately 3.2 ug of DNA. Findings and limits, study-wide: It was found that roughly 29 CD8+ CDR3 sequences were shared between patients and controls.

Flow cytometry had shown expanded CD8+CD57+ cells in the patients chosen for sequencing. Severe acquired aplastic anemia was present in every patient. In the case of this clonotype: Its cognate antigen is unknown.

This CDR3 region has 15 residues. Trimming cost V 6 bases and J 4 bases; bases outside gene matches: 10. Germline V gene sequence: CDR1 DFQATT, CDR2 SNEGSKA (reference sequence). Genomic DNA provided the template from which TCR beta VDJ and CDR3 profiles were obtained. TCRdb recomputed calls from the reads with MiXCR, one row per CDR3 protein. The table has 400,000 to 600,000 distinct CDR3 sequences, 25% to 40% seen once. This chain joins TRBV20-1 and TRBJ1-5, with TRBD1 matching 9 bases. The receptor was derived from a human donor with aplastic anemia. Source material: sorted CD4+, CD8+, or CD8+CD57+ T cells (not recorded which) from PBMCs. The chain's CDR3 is CSASPGTGTNQPQHF. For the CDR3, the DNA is TGCAGTGCCAGCCCCGGGACAGGGACAAATCAGCCCCAGCATTTT.